Listed below are T cell receptor beta chains from one sample, sequenced in a study of blood T cell repertoires in COVID-19. Data came from immunoSEQ multiplex PCR; TCRdb stores just in-frame clones and leaves some out. The table lists about 11,000 clones, around nine tenths of them singletons. The sample consisted of peripheral blood. These receptors were taken from a human donor in a cohort sampled during active COVID-19. The CDR3 runs from the conserved cysteine through the conserved F or W. Each record gives: D gene, J gene, V gene, clone size, CDR3 protein, CDR3 DNA. D genes are given only for firm matches. Clone size is shown for a subset of rows, as once, few, many or a class of expanded clone.

TRBD2 TRBJ2-2 TRBV4-3 NA CASSQGGLAGVTGELFF TGCGCCAGCAGCCAAGGGGGCCTAGCGGGAGTCACCGGGGAGCTGTTTTTT
TRBD2 TRBJ2-7 TRBV7-2 NA CASSLWTSGNYEQYF TGTGCCAGCAGCTTGTGGACTAGCGGGAATTACGAGCAGTACTTC
TRBD2 TRBJ2-3 TRBV6-2/TRBV6-3 NA CASSYLLGLAITDTQYF TGTGCCAGCAGTTACCTACTCGGACTAGCGATCACAGATACGCAGTATTTT
NA TRBJ2-5 TRBV4-3 NA CASSQGAGNQETQYF TGCGCCAGCAGCCAAGGCGCGGGAAACCAAGAGACCCAGTACTTC
NA TRBJ2-2 TRBV6-5 once CASSKTGTTGELFF TGTGCCAGCAGTAAAACAGGGACCACCGGGGAGCTGTTTTTT
TRBD1 TRBJ2-7 TRBV5-1 NA CASSLATNRGYAQTYEQYF TGCGCCAGCAGCTTGGCCACAAACAGGGGGTACGCTCAAACCTACGAGCAGTACTTC
NA TRBJ2-1 TRBV29-1 NA CSVVGSDSKNEQFF TGCAGCGTGGTCGGGAGCGACTCGAAGAATGAGCAGTTCTTC
NA TRBJ1-6 TRBV3-1/TRBV3-2 NA CASSRVRGRSPLHF TGTGCCAGCAGCAGGGTCAGGGGACGATCACCCCTCCACTTT
TRBD2 TRBJ2-7 TRBV10-1 NA CASSDPSGGPPSIRF TGCGCCAGCAGTGACCCTAGCGGAGGCCCACCTAGCATCAGGTTC
NA TRBJ2-7 TRBV5-1 NA CASSPRAGQRNEQYF TGCGCCAGCAGCCCGAGAGCGGGCCAGAGGAACGAGCAGTACTTC
NA TRBJ1-2 TRBV6-5 NA CASRTPVGGSYGYTF TGTGCCAGCAGAACTCCCGTGGGGGGGAGCTATGGCTACACCTTC
NA TRBJ2-2 TRBV19 NA CASSTGGHLNTGELFF TGTGCCAGTAGTACCGGCGGGCACCTGAACACCGGGGAGCTGTTTTTT
NA TRBJ2-5 TRBV4-1 NA CASSRGGVETQYF TGCGCCAGCAGCCGAGGAGGGGTCGAGACCCAGTACTTC
TRBD2 TRBJ2-1 TRBV10-1 few CASSDGGYEQFF TGCGCCAGCAGTGACGGGGGGTATGAGCAGTTCTTC
TRBD1 TRBJ1-5 TRBV19 NA CASIRTGGQPQHF TGTGCCAGTATAAGGACAGGTGGGCAGCCCCAGCATTTT
TRBD1 TRBJ2-4 TRBV6-2/TRBV6-3 NA CASSNRGLGDIQYF TGTGCCAGCAGTAACAGGGGGCTGGGGGACATTCAGTACTTC
TRBD1 TRBJ2-1 TRBV12-5 once CASGLGQHGQGTNNEQFF TGTGCTAGTGGTTTGGGACAACACGGACAGGGAACTAACAATGAGCAGTTCTTC
NA TRBJ2-5 TRBV9 NA CASSVAAGPQETQYF TGTGCCAGCAGCGTAGCGGCAGGGCCCCAAGAGACCCAGTACTTC
NA TRBJ1-1 TRBV11-2 NA CASSLERLNTEAFF TGTGCCAGCAGCTTGGAGCGGTTGAACACTGAAGCTTTCTTT
NA TRBJ1-4 TRBV9 NA CASSVGGQGEKLFF TGTGCCAGCAGCGTAGGTGGTCAGGGTGAAAAACTGTTTTTT
TRBD1 TRBJ1-4 TRBV6-5 NA CASSYGGTGEKLFF TGTGCCAGCAGTTACGGAGGGACAGGAGAAAAACTGTTTTTT
TRBD2 TRBJ2-7 TRBV7-2 once CASKEGISGRAYEQYF TGTGCCAGCAAGGAAGGGATTAGCGGGAGAGCCTACGAGCAGTACTTC
TRBD2 TRBJ2-6 TRBV3-1/TRBV3-2 NA CASSPGLAEYSGANVLTF TGTGCCAGCAGCCCGGGACTAGCGGAATACTCTGGGGCCAACGTCCTGACTTTC
NA TRBJ2-5 TRBV4-2 NA CASSQDGAGQETQYF TGTGCCAGCAGCCAAGATGGGGCAGGGCAAGAGACCCAGTACTTC
TRBD1 TRBJ2-3 TRBV24-1 NA CATSVTGQSTDTQYF TGTGCCACCAGTGTAACGGGACAGAGCACAGATACGCAGTATTTT
NA TRBJ2-7 TRBV9 few CASSVGPGLSYEQYF TGTGCCAGCAGCGTAGGTCCAGGGCTCTCCTACGAGCAGTACTTC
TRBD2 TRBJ2-7 TRBV3-1/TRBV3-2 NA CASSQDIQGTSGAYEQYF TGTGCCAGCAGCCAAGATATTCAGGGGACTAGCGGGGCCTACGAGCAGTACTTC